The 8 T cell receptor beta chains listed next were all sequenced from one sample in a study of T-cell memory formation after mild COVID-19 (dated by TCRdb to about 2021). The protocol used for the library was 5' RACE. Sequencing used an Illumina NovaSeq 6000. Using fastp at Q25 and MiXCR, TCRdb reprocessed the public reads and kept productive beta chains. One record per CDR3 amino acid sequence lists the most common genes and DNA. Counted in this sample were about 560,000 distinct CDR3 sequences; 17% of them appeared once. The ten top clones hold roughly 7.7% of the sample. The sequenced sample consisted of PBMCs or a T cell subset sorted from them (not recorded which). These receptors were obtained from an adult woman who had mild COVID-19 (a few samples of this study predate the infection). The sample titles of this study are shuffled in the database, so cell type and time point are left out; the donor was told from shared clones.

The rearrangement uses TRBV30 and TRBJ1-2, with D unresolved. The germline gives CDR1 GTSNPN, CDR2 SVGIG (reference sequence). CDR3 size: 14 residues. V was pared by 4 bases and J by 8 bases, with 20 bases between. CDR3 DNA: TGTGCCTGGACCATCAGAGGGTTGACTCGCGGCTACACCTTC. Protein sequence: CAWTIRGLTRGYTF. Full variable domain (remainder filled in from reference TRBV30 and TRBJ1-2): SQTIHQWPATLVQPVGSPLSLECTVEGTSNPNLYWYRQAAGRGLQLLFYSVGIGQISSEVPQNLSASRPQDRQFILSSKKLLLSDSGFYLCAWTIRGLTRGYTFGSGTRLTVV.

The table lists this clonotype with a few counts. V and J are TRBV4-1 and TRBJ2-5; TRBD2 is a possible D gene (5 bases). Trimming took off 4 bases at V and 4 bases at J, with 10 bases between the two ends. The length of the CDR3 is 13 residues. CDR1 is MGHRA, CDR2 YSYEKL, per germline. CDR3 bases: TGCGCCAGCAGCCGATACAGCGGAGAGACCCAGTACTTC. Its translation is CASSRYSGETQYF.

This clonotype was seen a few times. The chain couples TRBV12-3 or TRBV12-4 to TRBJ1-1; 10 bases fit TRBD1. V lost 6 bases and J lost 3; bases outside the gene matches: 7. This CDR3 is 15 amino acids long. The DNA of the CDR3 is TGTGCCAGCAGCCCCGGTGACAGGGGGCACACTGAAGCTTTCTTT. It encodes CASSPGDRGHTEAFF.

There are a few counts of this clonotype. The chain is built from TRBV5-1 and TRBJ2-3; 15 bases fit TRBD2. The junction had 4 bases not matched to a gene; V was cut back by 4 bases and J by 4 bases. The CDR3 covers 16 residues. Germline V gene data show CDR1 as SGHRS and CDR2 as YFSETQ. The CDR3 is CASSGTSGGLPDTQYF. The CDR3 DNA reads as TGCGCCAGCAGCGGGACTAGCGGGGGGCTCCCAGATACGCAGTATTTT.

Only a few counts were recorded for this clonotype. The genes are TRBV4-1 and TRBJ1-2, with D possibly TRBD1 on 5 matching bases. Trimming pared 0 bases from V and 3 bases from J, leaving 17 bases between. Germline loops: CDR1 MGHRA, CDR2 YSYEKL. This CDR3 has 17 residues. The CDR3 region has the DNA TGCGCCAGCAGCCAAGATATTGGAGACAGAACCTACTATGGCTACACCTTC. It encodes CASSQDIGDRTYYGYTF.

This clonotype was seen a handful of times. The chain has TRBV10-3 and TRBJ1-5, with D possibly TRBD1 on 5 matching bases. The CDR3 runs 17 residues. CDR1 and CDR2 (germline): ENHRY, SYGVKD. Trimming stripped 8 bases from V and 0 bases from J, with 20 bases between. The CDR3 protein is CAISPRTTDHSNQPQHF. The DNA of the CDR3 is TGTGCCATCTCCCCCCGGACAACCGACCATAGCAATCAGCCCCAGCATTTT.

This clonotype was observed many times. J is TRBJ2-7 and V is TRBV7-9, with 11 bases that match TRBD1. CDR1 and CDR2 (germline): SEHNR, FQNEAQ (reference sequence). The CDR3 sequence is 16 residues long. V trimming: 5 bases; J trimming: 2 bases; junction bases outside the gene matches: 8. The CDR3 DNA is TGTGCCAGCAGCAACACTCCGGGACAGGGGGCCTACGAGCAGTACTTC. It yields the protein CASSNTPGQGAYEQYF.

In its sample, this clonotype was seen a few times. This sequence joins TRBV19 and TRBJ1-5; 9 nucleotides agree with TRBD1. CDR1 is LNHDA and CDR2 is SQIVND in the germline V gene (reference sequence). CDR3 length: 14 amino acids. V gave up 8 bases and J gave up 5 bases; unmatched junction bases: 7. CDR3 loop: CASGPTGGDQPQHF. The CDR3 DNA reads as TGTGCCAGTGGGCCGACAGGGGGAGATCAGCCCCAGCATTTT.